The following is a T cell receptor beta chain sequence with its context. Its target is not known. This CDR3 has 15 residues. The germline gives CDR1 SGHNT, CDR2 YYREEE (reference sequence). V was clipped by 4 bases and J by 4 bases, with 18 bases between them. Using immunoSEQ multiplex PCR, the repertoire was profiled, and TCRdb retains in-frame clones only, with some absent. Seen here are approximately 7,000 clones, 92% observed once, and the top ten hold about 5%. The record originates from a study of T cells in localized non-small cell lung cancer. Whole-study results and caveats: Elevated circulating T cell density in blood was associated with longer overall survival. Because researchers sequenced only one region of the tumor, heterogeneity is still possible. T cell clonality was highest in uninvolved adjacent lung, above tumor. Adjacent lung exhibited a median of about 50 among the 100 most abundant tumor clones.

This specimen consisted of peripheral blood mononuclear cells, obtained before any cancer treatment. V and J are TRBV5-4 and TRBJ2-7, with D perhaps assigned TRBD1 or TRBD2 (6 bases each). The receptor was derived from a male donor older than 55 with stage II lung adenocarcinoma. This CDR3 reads CASSAEGGLGYEQYF. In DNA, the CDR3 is TGTGCCAGCAGCGCCGAGGGGGGCCTCGGGTACGAGCAGTACTTC.